This T cell receptor beta chain was captured by sequencing in a study of T cell repertoires in cytomegalovirus infection. Worth noting for this clonotype: Its antigen is not known.

Study results and limitations: In two of eight donors, the top clonotype was HLA-C-restricted CMV-specific.

Between the trimmed V and J ends, which lost 4 bases and 4 bases, there was a span of 14 bases. The CDR3 length is 14 residues. Per the germline V gene, CDR1 is SGHDT and CDR2 is YYEEEE. In TCRdb, the reads were re-called with MiXCR into one record per CDR3 protein. The profile shows about 830,000 distinct CDR3 sequences, 32% of them singletons. Here the sequenced sample was cultured CD8+ T cells from PBMCs, taken from culture after CMV antigen stimulation. The rearrangement uses TRBV5-6 and TRBJ1-2; TRBD1 is a possible D gene (5 bases). This TCR was recovered from a human donor in good health (CMV status not recorded). Some clones in this sample may be carry-over from other donors' samples. The CDR3 sequence is CASSTRAHPYGYTF. CDR3 nucleotide sequence: TGTGCCAGCAGCACCAGGGCCCACCCCTATGGCTACACCTTC.